These 21 T cell receptor beta chains came from one sample sequenced in a study of beta chain features in type 1 diabetes. Study conclusions and caveats: Patients with Type 1 diabetes showed moderately but significantly shorter TCRB CDR3s in all four CD4+ subsets.

The isolated RNA, all of it, was reverse transcribed, so expressed TCRB transcripts were what got sequenced. Assay: immunoSEQ multiplex PCR; the TCRdb copy retains only in-frame clones and omits some. The data show roughly 340,000 clones, approximately 15% seen once. No antigen has been identified for these receptors. Input material: naive CD4+ T cells from blood. The receptors derive from a woman aged 18-30 years with type 1 diabetes.

In its sample, this clone was seen a few times. The J gene is TRBJ2-7, the V gene TRBV25-1, with a tentative D call TRBD1 (6 bases). V lost 1 base to trimming and J lost 2 bases, with 12 bases between them. The CDR3 is 15 amino acids. Germline V lookup: CDR1 MGHDK, CDR2 SYGVNS. DNA for the CDR3: TGTGCCAGCAGTGAATTAGGCAGGGGCACCTACGAGCAGTACTTC. Translated: CASSELGRGTYEQYF.

The genes are TRBV6-6 and TRBJ2-5, with D possibly being TRBD1 (5 bases). V lost 4 bases to trimming and J lost 1 base, with 7 bases between them. This CDR3 has 13 amino acids. The germline gives CDR1 MNHNY, CDR2 SVGAGI (reference sequence). The CDR3 coding sequence is TGTGCCAGCAGTTCGACAGTCCAAGAGACCCAGTACTTC. Translation: CASSSTVQETQYF.

This chain uses TRBV10-3 with TRBJ2-2, with 12 bases lining up with TRBD2. This CDR3 is 16 amino acids long. The germline V gene has CDR1 ENHRY and CDR2 SYGVKD. V lost 5 bases, J lost 4 bases, and 5 bases stayed unmatched. CDR3 nucleotide sequence: TGTGCCATCAGTCCTAGCGGGAGGGCCGGCACCGGGGAGCTGTTTTTT. It is translated as CAISPSGRAGTGELFF.

This rearrangement joins TRBV6-5 to TRBJ2-3; 7 bases are shared with TRBD1. The germline CDR1 and CDR2 sequences are MNHEY and SVGAGI. Germline trimming cut 0 bases from V and 6 bases from J; bases unmatched to any gene: 3. This CDR3 spans 14 amino acids. The DNA for the CDR3 is TGTGCCAGCAGTTACTCGACAGGGACGGATACGCAGTATTTT. Translation gives CASSYSTGTDTQYF.

In its sample, this clone was seen a few times. The V and J genes are TRBV2 and TRBJ1-2; D is unclear. V lost 7 bases to trimming and J lost 4 bases, with 16 bases between them. This CDR3 spans 14 amino acids. Germline-derived CDR1 and CDR2 are SNHLY and FYNNEI. This chain's CDR3 is CASKSENYVYGYTF. In DNA form, the CDR3 reads TGTGCCAGCAAATCGGAGAACTACGTCTATGGCTACACCTTC.

This sequence joins TRBV30 and TRBJ1-5, with TRBD1 identical over 9 bases. The J segment lost 5 bases and the V segment lost 2 bases, leaving 4 bases of the junction unmatched. The CDR3 has 14 amino acids. Germline values: CDR1 GTSNPN, CDR2 SVGIG (reference sequence). The DNA for the CDR3 is TGTGCCTGGAGTAACGGACAGGGGCATCAGCCCCAGCATTTT. Translated, it gives CAWSNGQGHQPQHF. The whole variable domain, filled in from reference TRBV30 and TRBJ1-5, reads SQTIHQWPATLVQPVGSPLSLECTVEGTSNPNLYWYRQAAGRGLQLLFYSVGIGQISSEVPQNLSASRPQDRQFILSSKKLLLSDSGFYLCAWSNGQGHQPQHFGDGTRLSIL.

V is TRBV5-1 and J is TRBJ2-3; 9 bases fit TRBD2. This CDR3 is built from 16 residues. Trimming took 0 bases from V and 2 from J; bases not matched to a gene: 4. Germline V gene sequence: CDR1 SGHRS, CDR2 YFSETQ. The CDR3 DNA reads TGCGCCAGCAGCTTGGGCACTAGCGGGCTCACAGATACGCAGTATTTT. It is translated as CASSLGTSGLTDTQYF.

The DNA for the CDR3 is TGTGCCAGTAGTATTGATATAATCGGCATTCAGTACTTC. Its translation: CASSIDIIGIQYF. The chain uses TRBV19 and TRBJ2-4; no definite D call. This CDR3 is 13 amino acids long. Trimming pared 3 bases from V and 9 bases from J, leaving 12 bases between. From germline, CDR1 is LNHDA and CDR2 SQIVND (reference sequence).

This clone was observed a handful of times. The rearrangement joins TRBV7-9 to TRBJ2-1, with D possibly TRBD1 on 6 matching bases. Germline assignment: CDR1 SEHNR and CDR2 FQNEAQ (reference sequence). Trimming took 5 bases from V and 6 from J, leaving 23 bases between them. The CDR3 has 17 amino acids. CDR3 sequence (DNA): TGTGCCAGCAGCGAGATAACCGGGACAAGAGGGGGCAATGAGCAGTTCTTC. Residues: CASSEITGTRGGNEQFF.

Of note for this clone: The sample carries other DNA sequences with the same CDR3. This chain connects TRBV30 to TRBJ1-1; 8 bases line up with TRBD1. CDR3 size: 12 residues. After removal of 0 bases from V and 8 bases from J, the junction contained 2 bases not matched to a gene. Germline CDR1 reads GTSNPN; CDR2 reads SVGIG (reference sequence). The CDR3 nucleotides read TGTGCCTGGAGTGTTCAGGGGGCCGAAGCTTTCTTT. It yields the protein CAWSVQGAEAFF.

This clone was seen a handful of times. This chain connects TRBV2 to TRBJ1-1, with D possibly being TRBD1 (6 bases). V was cut by 8 bases and J by 1 base, with 17 bases left in between. The CDR3 spans 15 residues. Looked up from germline, CDR1 is SNHLY and CDR2 is FYNNEI. CDR3 sequence reads: CASSRGGHQNTEAFF. DNA for the CDR3: TGTGCCAGCTCCAGAGGGGGACACCAGAACACTGAAGCTTTCTTT.

This clone has only a few counts. The chain has TRBV12-5 and TRBJ1-1; possibly TRBD1 for D (5 bases). This CDR3 contains 11 residues. From germline, CDR1 is LGHNT and CDR2 FRNRAP. Trimming cost V 7 bases and J 11 bases, with 14 bases left between them. CDR3 protein: CASAGINLAFF. For the CDR3, the DNA is TGTGCTAGTGCAGGGATCAATTTGGCTTTCTTT.

This clone was detected a few times. The rearrangement uses TRBV7-9 and TRBJ2-1; 8 positions match TRBD1. This CDR3 comprises 13 residues. V lost 1 base to trimming and J lost 13 bases; unmatched junction nucleotides: 6. In germline, CDR1 is SEHNR, CDR2 FQNEAQ (reference sequence). The CDR3 nucleotides read TGTGCCAGCAGCTTAGGGGAGGACAGGGTACAGTTCTTC. Protein product: CASSLGEDRVQFF.

This clone has just a few counts. V gene TRBV5-1 combines with J gene TRBJ2-1, with D uncertain. The CDR3 has 11 residues. Between the trimmed V and J ends, which lost 2 bases and 9 bases, there was a span of 6 bases. Germline CDR1 SGHRS, CDR2 YFSETQ. CDR3 sequence (DNA): TGCGCCAGCAGCTTTTACGGTGAGCAGTTCTTC. Residues: CASSFYGEQFF.

This sequence joins TRBV19 and TRBJ2-3; D may be TRBD2 (5 bases). The V gene's germline CDR1 is LNHDA and CDR2 SQIVND (reference sequence). The CDR3 has 15 amino acids. V shed 6 bases and J shed 0 bases, with 13 bases lying between them. The DNA of the CDR3 is TGTGCCAGTAGGGGCCGAGCGGCTAGCACAGATACGCAGTATTTT. Translated: CASRGRAASTDTQYF.

V is TRBV29-1 and J is TRBJ2-2, with D perhaps matching TRBD2 (6 bases). Germline assignment: CDR1 SQVTM and CDR2 ANQGSEA. The ends were cut back, 4 bases at V and 6 bases at J, with 12 bases in the middle. The CDR3 extends over 13 amino acids. The CDR3, as DNA: TGCAGCGTTGGACTAGGCGCGTCCGGGGAGCTGTTTTTT. Protein sequence: CSVGLGASGELFF.

This clone was recorded a few times. The J gene is TRBJ2-7, the V gene TRBV28, with 10 bases lining up with TRBD2. Germline V gives CDR1 MDHEN, CDR2 SYDVKM. J was trimmed by 0 bases and V by 3 bases; bases with no gene match: 8. The length of the CDR3 is 17 residues. The CDR3 coding sequence is TGTGCCAGCAGTTTCACCACTAGCGGGACAAGCTCCTACGAGCAGTACTTC. Encoded protein: CASSFTTSGTSSYEQYF.

V is TRBV18 and J is TRBJ2-3, with 10 bases lining up with TRBD2. Germline CDR1 reads KGHSH; CDR2 reads LQKENI. The CDR3 runs to 15 residues. V dropped 0 bases and J dropped 4; count of bases not matched to a gene: 1. DNA of the CDR3: TGTGCCAGCTCACCACCGGGGACTAGCGCAGATACGCAGTATTTT. Protein product: CASSPPGTSADTQYF.

This sequence joins TRBV18 and TRBJ1-1; the D gene is possibly TRBD1 (5 bases). Trimming shortened V by 3 bases and J by 2 bases, and 13 bases separated the two germline ends. The CDR3 is 15 amino acids. Germline CDR1 KGHSH, CDR2 LQKENI. The CDR3 coding sequence is TGTGCCAGCTCACCGGTGGGGGGGTCAAACACTGAAGCTTTCTTT. Its protein is CASSPVGGSNTEAFF. Using reference TRBV18 and TRBJ1-1 for the parts outside the CDR3, the full variable domain is NAGVMQNPRHLVRRRGQEARLRCSPMKGHSHVYWYRQLPEEGLKFMVYLQKENIIDESGMPKERFSAEFPKEGPSILRIQQVVRGDSAAYFCASSPVGGSNTEAFFGQGTRLTVV.

The CDR3 DNA follows: TGTGCCAGCAGCTTAGCCATACTAGCGGGAGTTGGTGTTCGTGAGCAGTTCTTC. Protein product: CASSLAILAGVGVREQFF. V gene TRBV7-9 combines with J gene TRBJ2-1; 11 bases are shared with TRBD2. V was clipped by 0 bases and J by 9 bases; unmatched bases: 13. This CDR3 has 18 amino acids. Germline loops: CDR1 SEHNR, CDR2 FQNEAQ (reference sequence). Full variable domain (missing parts from reference TRBV7-9 and TRBJ2-1): DTGVSQNPRHKITKRGQNVTFRCDPISEHNRLYWYRQTLGQGPEFLTYFQNEAQLEKSRLLSDRFSAERPKGSFSTLEIQRTEQGDSAMYLCASSLAILAGVGVREQFFGPGTRLTVL.

This clone has more than one count but fewer than ten. DNA for the CDR3: TGTGCCAGCAGCTTGGGGACAGCTCAAGAGACCCAGTACTTC. It is translated as CASSLGTAQETQYF. The chain joins TRBV5-6 to TRBJ2-5; D is perhaps TRBD1 (6 bases). CDR1 and CDR2 (germline): SGHDT, YYEEEE. This CDR3 spans 14 amino acids. Trimming shortened V by 0 bases and J by 2 bases, and 8 bases separated the two germline ends.